The clone carrying this T cell receptor beta chain was found many times. The antigen remains undetermined. The data stem from a study of T cells in Graves' hyperthyroidism and ophthalmopathy. Overall study findings and caveats: Blood shared most expanded thyroid clonotypes above 0.001. From stable hyperthyroidism, ophthalmopathy was set apart by a 13 V-J model.

Amplified regions were TCR beta CDR3 sequences from RNA transcripts. The HTBI primer set drove a first-round RT-PCR of the TCR CDR3. TCRdb ran MiXCR on the multiplex PCR reads and lists one entry per CDR3 protein. The table lists approximately 370,000 distinct CDR3 sequences, 15% of them singletons, with 30% to 35% in the top ten. Trimming pared 0 bases from V and 7 bases from J, leaving 9 bases between. This CDR3 has 13 residues. CDR1 is LGHDT, CDR2 YNNKEL, per germline (reference sequence). Calling Graves' hyperthyroidism stable meant ophthalmopathy did not progress within 18 months. Patients aged 18 to 65 had newly diagnosed hyperthyroidism that had lasted under 2 months.

The chain recombines TRBV3-1 with TRBJ1-2, with D unclear. This TCR was recovered from a woman aged 25 to 39 with Graves' hyperthyroidism. The sequencing input was blood. CDR3 sequence reads: CASSQESLSGYTF. The CDR3 DNA reads as TGTGCCAGCAGCCAAGAAAGCCTCTCTGGCTACACCTTC.